Sequencing of this TCR beta chain was carried out in a study of CD8+ T cells in alopecia areata. Study-wide context: A 6-month off-drug phase came after tofacitinib, which had lasted 6 to 18 months.

In the case of this clone: Its antigen is as yet unknown.

Findings and limits, study-wide: Normal scalp showed lower clonality than lesional scalp, especially alopecia totalis/universalis. Scalp sequencing captures resident alphabeta T cells of normal skin too.

Extraction of RNA preceded its reverse transcription into cDNA, which served as the sequencing template. Generated by immunoSEQ multiplex PCR, the TCRdb table keeps only in-frame clones and is missing some. Of tens of thousands of clones in the sample, 40% to 55% are singletons; the top ten hold 20%. V dropped 7 bases and J dropped 9; count of bases not matched to a gene: 8. Germline CDR1 and CDR2: MNHEY and SMNVEV (reference sequence). The CDR3 runs 15 residues. Treatment defined: oral pan-JAK inhibitor, 5-10 mg twice daily. The investigators collected lesional scalp punch biopsies and peripheral blood from alopecia areata patients.

This clonotype was obtained from a human donor with alopecia areata. The starting material was CD8+ T cells sorted from blood, obtained at approximately week 37, from a patient treated with tofacitinib. The chain employs TRBV27 and TRBJ2-1; 14 bases line up with TRBD2. This CDR3 reads CASTMGTSGSGEQFF. The CDR3 nucleotides read TGTGCCAGCACTATGGGGACTAGCGGGAGTGGTGAGCAGTTCTTC.